A single sample gave rise to the 10 T cell receptor beta chains below, sequenced in a study of T-cell reconstitution after alpha-beta-depleted transplantation in children. For TCRbeta, the library was prepared with unique molecular identifiers. TCRdb called the PCR reads again in MiXCR, with one record for every CDR3 protein. The sample lists 250,000 to 400,000 distinct CDR3 sequences, roughly 21% seen once, with 10% to 11% in the top ten. The specimen comprised PBMCs, mostly from graft donor cells, sampled 180 days after TCRalphabeta/CD19-depleted stem cell transplant. The receptor source for this set is a male patient under 18 who had a stem cell transplant for acute lymphoblastic leukemia, so the T cells may come from the graft donor.

The chain employs TRBV29-1 and TRBJ2-5; tentative D call: TRBD1 (5 bases). V was cut by 4 bases and J by 7 bases, with 13 bases left in between. Germline V gene data show CDR1 as SQVTM and CDR2 as ANQGSEA. The CDR3 is made up of 12 amino acids. The CDR3 here is CSVGGSPGTQYF. The CDR3 bases are TGCAGCGTTGGGGGCTCCCCGGGGACCCAGTACTTC.

This clonotype was recorded a few times. The rearrangement links TRBV6-5 to TRBJ1-4; D unclear. V lost 0 bases, J lost 8 bases, and 7 bases lay in between. The germline CDR1 and CDR2 sequences are MNHEY and SVGAGI. The CDR3 spans 13 residues. This CDR3 is CASSYSGREKLFF. In nucleotides, the CDR3 is TGTGCCAGCAGTTACTCTGGCAGAGAAAAACTGTTTTTT.

This clonotype has just a few counts. This chain uses TRBV20-1 with TRBJ2-2; TRBD2 agrees at 9 bases. CDR3 length: 16 amino acids. V lost 3 bases to trimming and J lost 5 bases; unmatched junction nucleotides: 10. Germline V gene data show CDR1 as DFQATT and CDR2 as SNEGSKA (reference sequence). The DNA of the CDR3 is TGCAGTGCTAGGTCCACGCGGGGGGGAAATACCGGGGAGCTGTTTTTT. Encoded protein: CSARSTRGGNTGELFF.

This clonotype has a handful of counts. This chain uses TRBV9 with TRBJ2-5; 8 nucleotides match TRBD2. The V segment lost 0 bases and the J segment 5 bases; nucleotides outside the gene matches: 3. This CDR3 region has 14 residues. Germline V gives CDR1 SGDLS, CDR2 YYNGEE. This chain's CDR3 is CASSVEVAGETQYF. CDR3 in DNA: TGTGCCAGCAGCGTAGAGGTAGCGGGGGAGACCCAGTACTTC.

This clonotype occurred a few times. The rearrangement links TRBV15 to TRBJ2-1, with 9 bases identical to TRBD1. V shed 2 bases, J shed 3 bases, and the junction held 8 bases outside the gene matches. The CDR3 sequence is 17 residues long. Germline V gene sequence: CDR1 LNHNV, CDR2 YYDKDF (reference sequence). The CDR3: CATSRSTWDRDYNEQFF. CDR3 DNA sequence: TGTGCCACCAGCAGATCTACCTGGGACAGGGACTACAATGAGCAGTTCTTC.

The V and J genes are TRBV7-6 and TRBJ2-6, with D perhaps TRBD1 (5 bases). From germline, CDR1 is SGHVS and CDR2 FNYEAQ. This CDR3 spans 18 amino acids. Between the trimmed V and J ends, which lost 1 base and 0 bases, there was a span of 13 bases. The chain's CDR3 is CASSLGPRDSSGANVLTF. Written as DNA, the CDR3 is TGTGCCAGCAGCTTAGGACCCCGCGACAGCTCTGGGGCCAACGTCCTGACTTTC.

The gene calls are TRBV5-1 and TRBJ2-1; 7 bases map to TRBD2. The CDR3 is made up of 15 amino acids. V was pared by 4 bases and J by 6 bases, with 10 bases of the junction left unmatched. Germline V gene sequence: CDR1 SGHRS, CDR2 YFSETQ. CDR3 protein: CASSPGERGINEQFF. The CDR3 coding sequence is TGCGCCAGCAGCCCTGGGGAGCGGGGCATCAATGAGCAGTTCTTC.

In its sample, this clonotype was seen a few times. This chain joins TRBV5-1 and TRBJ2-1; D possibly corresponds to TRBD1 (5 bases). CDR3 length: 12 residues. Germline loops: CDR1 SGHRS, CDR2 YFSETQ. Trimming removed 3 bases at V and 6 bases at J, with 7 bases between. CDR3 protein: CASSSRVNEQFF. The CDR3 coding sequence is TGCGCCAGCAGCTCCAGGGTCAATGAGCAGTTCTTC.

Remarks on this clonotype: One base away lies a much larger clone, so this may be a sequencing read error. The genes are TRBV5-8 and TRBJ2-1; the D call may be TRBD1 or TRBD2 (5 bases each). The CDR3 length is 17 residues. Germline values: CDR1 SGHTS, CDR2 YDEGEE. The CDR3 here is CAGSLPGRGSTYHEQFF. The CDR3 DNA is TGTGCCGGCTCCCTTCCGGGACGCGGAAGTACCTACCATGAGCAGTTCTTC.

A few counts support this clonotype. This rearrangement joins TRBV24-1 to TRBJ2-1; D is uncertain. Germline CDR1 KGHDR, CDR2 SFDVKD. The CDR3 is 13 amino acids. The V gene lost 0 bases and the J gene lost 7 bases, with 6 bases spanning the gap. The CDR3 sequence is CATSDLLRNEQFF. The CDR3 DNA reads TGTGCCACCAGTGATTTGCTCAGGAATGAGCAGTTCTTC.